This record covers a single TCR beta chain. This sample is drawn from a study of OX40 agonist ivuxolimab in advanced cancers. Study overall: People who had prior anti-PD-1, anti-PD-L1 or anti-CTLA-4 therapy could take part, and roughly 44% had some.

Clones were read by immunoSEQ multiplex PCR, and TCRdb kept only the in-frame ones, dropping some. This table has roughly 64,000 clones, roughly 86% appearing once. This CDR3 region has 14 residues. V was shortened by 2 bases and J by 4 bases, with 11 bases between the two germline ends. Germline V gene data show CDR1 as MNHEY and CDR2 as SMNVEV (reference sequence). The sequencing used CD4+ or CD8+ T cells sorted from blood, collected in a trial of the OX40 agonist ivuxolimab. J is TRBJ1-1 and V is TRBV27, with D uncertain. The clonotype comes from an adult with an advanced solid tumor such as melanoma, head and neck, liver or kidney cancer. CDR3 residues: CASSLQENPTEAFF. Here the CDR3 DNA reads TGTGCCAGCAGTTTACAAGAAAATCCCACTGAAGCTTTCTTT.